This T cell receptor beta chain was recorded in a study of STAT5B mutations in CD4+ large granular lymphocyte leukemia. Only in-frame clones appear in the TCRdb table, and some are missing; sequencing was by immunoSEQ multiplex PCR. The sample comprises more than 6,500 clones, roughly 86% of which are singletons, and 50% rests with the top ten. Germline CDR1 MNHNY, CDR2 SVGAGI (reference sequence). The V end was cut by 5 bases, the J end by 7 bases, with 15 bases between. The CDR3 runs 15 residues. Sequenced material: PBMCs. This receptor was obtained from a woman in her 70s with CD4+ T-cell large granular lymphocyte leukemia. The rearrangement uses TRBV6-6 and TRBJ1-6; tentatively, D is TRBD1 (5 bases). The CDR3 is CASSPGPGGNSPLHF. The CDR3, as DNA: TGTGCCAGCAGTCCCGGCCCGGGGGGAAATTCACCCCTCCACTTT.